The 19 T cell receptor beta chains below all came from one sample that was sequenced in a study of siplizumab effects on memory and regulatory T cells. Sequencing was performed with immunoSEQ multiplex PCR; in TCRdb, only in-frame clones are kept and a portion is missing. The data hold 85,000 to 130,000 clones, with 85% to 95% observed a single time. The sequencing input was Tregs sorted from blood. Receptor source: a human donor in good health.

J is TRBJ2-5 and V is TRBV14; D is ambiguous. The CDR3 extends over 12 amino acids. The germline V gene has CDR1 SGHDN and CDR2 FVKESK. Trimming removed 0 bases at V and 5 bases at J, with 4 bases between. CDR3 protein: CASSQDLETQYF. The CDR3 DNA reads as TGTGCCAGCAGCCAAGATCTGGAGACCCAGTACTTC.

The sample holds a few counts of this clone. This chain uses TRBV6-4 with TRBJ2-3, with 11 bases fitting TRBD2. This CDR3 is 15 amino acids long. Germline V gene data show CDR1 as MRHNA and CDR2 as SNTAGT. V shed 5 bases and J 4 bases; nucleotides not matched to a gene: 5. This chain's CDR3 is CASSKLAGEADTQYF. The CDR3 DNA reads as TGTGCCAGCAGTAAACTAGCGGGAGAGGCAGATACGCAGTATTTT.

The chain recombines TRBV6-1 with TRBJ2-1; D might be TRBD2 (5 bases). The length of the CDR3 is 13 residues. Trimming took 7 bases from V and 2 from J, leaving 9 bases between them. Looked up from germline, CDR1 is MNHNS and CDR2 is SASEGT. The CDR3 spells CASKEAPYNEQFF. In nucleotides, the CDR3 is TGTGCCAGCAAGGAGGCCCCCTACAATGAGCAGTTCTTC.

This chain links TRBV6-6 with TRBJ2-3; 13 nucleotides line up with TRBD2. The ends lost 2 bases at V and 9 bases at J; junction bases unmatched: 5. The germline V gene encodes CDR1 MNHNY and CDR2 SVGAGI (reference sequence). This CDR3 is 15 amino acids long. In nucleotides, the CDR3 is TGTGCCAGCAGTTACCCACTAGCGGGAGGGGAAACGCAGTATTTT. This sequence encodes CASSYPLAGGETQYF.

The J gene is TRBJ1-2, the V gene TRBV29-1; a weak D match, TRBD1 (6 bases). This CDR3 spans 14 amino acids. CDR1 and CDR2 (germline): SQVTM, ANQGSEA. Trimming took 6 bases from V and 1 from J, leaving 15 bases between them. CDR3 amino acids: CSVQIQGLNYGYTF. For the CDR3, the DNA is TGCAGCGTCCAAATACAGGGACTTAACTATGGCTACACCTTC.

This chain connects TRBV11-3 to TRBJ2-1, with 10 bases lining up with TRBD1. J was trimmed by 12 bases and V by 5 bases; bases with no gene match: 16. The CDR3 sequence is 16 residues long. Germline V gives CDR1 SGHNT, CDR2 YENEEA. In nucleotides, the CDR3 is TGTGCCAGCAGCGCAAGGGGACTGACAGGGGGCTTGGTGCAGTTCTTC. Amino acid sequence: CASSARGLTGGLVQFF.

With regard to this clone: Other DNA sequences in the same sample also yield this CDR3. Here the CDR3 DNA reads TGCGCCAGCAGCTTGGGGTTGGATACGCAGTATTTT. It is translated as CASSLGLDTQYF. This chain joins TRBV5-1 and TRBJ2-3, with no clear D. This CDR3 region has 12 residues. CDR1 is SGHRS and CDR2 is YFSETQ in the germline V gene. Trimming stripped 0 bases from V and 6 bases from J, with 5 bases between.

This clone appeared once. The gene calls are TRBV5-1 and TRBJ1-2; TRBD1 agrees at 8 bases. This CDR3 has 13 amino acids. Losses at the gene ends were 3 bases for V and 3 bases for J; bases not matched to a gene: 1. Germline V gene lookup returns CDR1 SGHRS and CDR2 YFSETQ. This CDR3 reads CASSSTGDYGYTF. CDR3 DNA: TGCGCCAGCAGCTCGACAGGGGACTATGGCTACACCTTC.

The chain couples TRBV5-1 to TRBJ2-1; 7 nucleotides align to TRBD2. After removal of 0 bases from V and 9 bases from J, the junction contained 12 bases not matched to a gene. Germline V gene lookup returns CDR1 SGHRS and CDR2 YFSETQ. The CDR3 extends over 16 amino acids. The CDR3 nucleotides read TGCGCCAGCAGCTTGGGCGGGGGATCTAGACTCGGTGAGCAGTTCTTC. Its protein product is CASSLGGGSRLGEQFF.

The rearrangement joins TRBV18 to TRBJ1-1, with D hard to call. Trimming removed 6 bases from V and 6 bases from J, with 11 bases in between. CDR3 length: 12 amino acids. Germline V gene lookup returns CDR1 KGHSH and CDR2 LQKENI. As DNA, the CDR3 is TGTGCCAGCTCGTCAATACAATCTGAAGCTTTCTTT. Protein product: CASSSIQSEAFF. Filled out from reference TRBV18 and TRBJ1-1, the complete variable domain reads NAGVMQNPRHLVRRRGQEARLRCSPMKGHSHVYWYRQLPEEGLKFMVYLQKENIIDESGMPKERFSAEFPKEGPSILRIQQVVRGDSAAYFCASSSIQSEAFFGQGTRLTVV.

The rearrangement joins TRBV7-9 to TRBJ1-1; 9 nucleotides line up with TRBD1. This CDR3 is 15 amino acids long. Germline loops: CDR1 SEHNR, CDR2 FQNEAQ (reference sequence). V lost 4 bases and J lost 2; bases outside the gene matches: 5. CDR3 bases: TGTGCCAGCAGCTCCCTACAGGGGGCCAACACTGAAGCTTTCTTT. This sequence encodes CASSSLQGANTEAFF.

The chain links TRBV19 to TRBJ1-2; the D gene is possibly TRBD1 (6 bases). The CDR3 has 16 amino acids. In germline, CDR1 is LNHDA, CDR2 SQIVND (reference sequence). With 5 bases removed from V and 1 base from J, the gap between germline ends came to 17 bases. CDR3 bases: TGTGCCAGTAGTGCCCTCTCGGGACACATTAACTATGGCTACACCTTC. This codes for CASSALSGHINYGYTF. The entire variable domain, with the rest obtained from reference TRBV19 and TRBJ1-2, is as follows: DGGITQSPKYLFRKEGQNVTLSCEQNLNHDAMYWYRQDPGQGLRLIYYSQIVNDFQKGDIAEGYSVSREKKESFPLTVTSAQKNPTAFYLCASSALSGHINYGYTFGSGTRLTVV.

V gene TRBV5-6 combines with J gene TRBJ2-7; the match to TRBD2 covers 11 bases. After removal of 3 bases from V and 6 bases from J, the junction contained 8 bases not matched to a gene. Germline CDR1 is SGHDT and CDR2 is YYEEEE. This CDR3 spans 15 amino acids. The CDR3 sequence is CASSSLAGGPSEQYF. The CDR3 DNA reads TGTGCCAGCAGCTCATTAGCGGGAGGGCCCTCCGAGCAGTACTTC.

The J gene is TRBJ1-1, the V gene TRBV7-9; 7 bases match TRBD1. In germline, CDR1 is SEHNR, CDR2 FQNEAQ (reference sequence). The CDR3 is 13 residues long. V dropped 3 bases and J dropped 10; count of bases not matched to a gene: 8. The CDR3 DNA reads as TGTGCCAGCAGCTTTGGTCGGACAGGAGTAGCTTTCTTT. Translating gives CASSFGRTGVAFF.

The chain links TRBV10-3 to TRBJ1-3; 10 bases map to TRBD1. There are 16 residues in the CDR3. Germline V gene lookup returns CDR1 ENHRY and CDR2 SYGVKD. V trimming: 4 bases; J trimming: 2 bases; junction bases outside the gene matches: 5. CDR3 in amino acids: CAISGLGTGAGNTIYF. CDR3 nucleotide sequence: TGTGCCATCAGTGGTCTGGGGACAGGGGCTGGAAACACCATATATTTT.

This chain joins TRBV27 and TRBJ1-3; TRBD1 is a possible D gene (6 bases). The V gene's germline CDR1 is MNHEY and CDR2 SMNVEV (reference sequence). Trimming removed 4 bases from V and 2 bases from J, with 6 bases in between. The CDR3 runs 13 residues. As DNA, the CDR3 is TGTGCCAGCAGTTGGACAGCTGGAAACACCATATATTTT. Translating it yields CASSWTAGNTIYF.

The chain has TRBV29-1 and TRBJ1-2, with 7 bases matching TRBD1. CDR1 is SQVTM, CDR2 ANQGSEA, per germline. The CDR3 has 16 amino acids. The V segment lost 1 base and the J segment 4 bases; nucleotides outside the gene matches: 12. In nucleotides, the CDR3 is TGCAGCGTTGAAGCCCCTGACAGGGACATTGGCTATGGCTACACCTTC. As protein: CSVEAPDRDIGYGYTF.

The chain joins TRBV5-1 to TRBJ2-7; no firm D call. This CDR3 has 14 amino acids. Germline CDR1 is SGHRS and CDR2 is YFSETQ. The V end was cut by 3 bases, the J end by 1 base, with 11 bases between. The CDR3 DNA reads TGCGCCAGCAGCTATGCGAGCACATCCTACGAGCAGTACTTC. Amino acid sequence: CASSYASTSYEQYF. Combining the CDR3 with reference TRBV5-1 and TRBJ2-7 gives the whole variable domain KAGVTQTPRYLIKTRGQQVTLSCSPISGHRSVSWYQQTPGQGLQFLFEYFSETQRNKGNFPGRFSGRQFSNSRSEMNVSTLELGDSALYLCASSYASTSYEQYFGPGTRLTVT.

V is TRBV4-1 and J is TRBJ2-7, with D uncertain. V lost 0 bases and J 7 bases, leaving 13 bases between the germline ends. The CDR3 is made up of 14 amino acids. Germline CDR1 and CDR2: MGHRA and YSYEKL. CDR3 sequence reads: CASSQEGRSGEQYF. The CDR3 coding sequence is TGCGCCAGCAGCCAAGAAGGCCGTAGTGGGGAGCAGTACTTC.